These 10 T cell receptor beta chains came from one sample sequenced in a study of blood T cells in healthy people across ages. For the second PCR, which ran for about 7 to 12 cycles, a sample-barcoded 5' primer and a J-beta primer mix were used. TCRdb processed the 5' RACE reads anew with MiXCR; each CDR3 protein has one entry. Of some 1,000,000 distinct CDR3 sequences listed, about 25% are singletons. These sequences were also reported in another study, on T cells of mothers and their children.

The sample was blood. The receptors were gathered from a girl aged 2 to 10 in good health.

This clonotype was seen more than once but under ten times. The chain is built from TRBV2 and TRBJ2-5; D may be TRBD1 (5 bases). The CDR3 loop spans 13 amino acids. CDR1 and CDR2 (germline): SNHLY, FYNNEI. The V end lost 11 bases, the J end lost 2 bases, and 15 bases lay between the germline ends. In DNA, the CDR3 is TGTGCCGGTACAACAGGTCCTCAAGAGACCCAGTACTTC. Translated: CAGTTGPQETQYF.

The V gene is TRBV7-2, the J gene TRBJ2-1; 11 nucleotides agree with TRBD2. V was clipped by 5 bases and J by 3 bases; unmatched bases: 6. The germline V gene has CDR1 SGHTA and CDR2 FQGNSA. The CDR3 covers 16 residues. CDR3 region: CTSSPSGLAVYNEQFF. The CDR3 region has the DNA TGTACCAGCAGCCCGTCGGGACTAGCGGTCTACAATGAGCAGTTCTTC.

This clonotype came up a few times. This chain links TRBV6-2 or TRBV6-3 with TRBJ1-1; a possible D gene is TRBD1 (5 bases). This CDR3 spans 13 amino acids. The germline V gene has CDR1 MNHEY and CDR2 SVGEGT. Trimming stripped 5 bases from V and 6 bases from J, with 13 bases between. DNA of the CDR3: TGTGCCAGCAGTAGGAGGGGCGACCCTGAAGCTTTCTTT. Amino acids: CASSRRGDPEAFF.

Only a few counts were recorded for this clonotype. The chain links TRBV9 to TRBJ2-2, with TRBD2 matching 9 bases. J lost 7 bases, V lost 3 bases, and 7 bases had no gene match. The CDR3 is 15 amino acids. Germline assignment: CDR1 SGDLS and CDR2 YYNGEE. This chain's CDR3 is CASSELAGHHGELFF. CDR3 coding DNA: TGTGCCAGCAGCGAACTAGCGGGCCACCACGGGGAGCTGTTTTTT.

V and J are TRBV6-2 or TRBV6-3 and TRBJ2-1; 10 nucleotides match TRBD1. V gave up 6 bases and J gave up 7 bases; unmatched junction bases: 12. This CDR3 spans 16 amino acids. Germline loops: CDR1 MNHEY, CDR2 SVGEGT. DNA of the CDR3: TGTGCCAGCAGCCACGGATTGACAGGGGGCATGAATGAGCAGTTCTTC. Protein product: CASSHGLTGGMNEQFF.

The chain couples TRBV7-9 to TRBJ2-7, with 8 bases fitting TRBD1. The length of the CDR3 is 16 residues. The J segment lost 3 bases and the V segment lost 4 bases, leaving 11 bases of the junction unmatched. From germline, CDR1 is SEHNR and CDR2 FQNEAQ (reference sequence). This CDR3 reads CASSSGTGKIDYEQYF. CDR3 nucleotides: TGTGCCAGCAGCTCCGGGACAGGTAAAATTGACTACGAGCAGTACTTC.

This clonotype was seen more than once but under ten times. The CDR3, as DNA: TGTGCCAGCAGCCTTACAGGGGGGATGCTTAACTATGGCTACACCTTC. Translated, it gives CASSLTGGMLNYGYTF. The chain combines TRBV7-8 with TRBJ1-2, with TRBD1 matching over 8 bases. Germline V gives CDR1 SGHVS, CDR2 FQNEAQ. This CDR3 region has 16 residues. V trimming: 5 bases; J trimming: 1 base; junction bases outside the gene matches: 9.

The chain combines TRBV25-1 with TRBJ2-1; D gene uncertain. This CDR3 spans 14 amino acids. V gave up 4 bases and J gave up 7 bases, with 14 bases separating them. Germline CDR1 reads MGHDK; CDR2 reads SYGVNS. Here the CDR3 reads CASSASVGENEQFF. The CDR3, as DNA: TGTGCCAGCAGTGCCTCCGTCGGTGAGAATGAGCAGTTCTTC.

This clonotype came up once. The chain recombines TRBV6-1 with TRBJ1-5; 12 bases match TRBD1. CDR1 and CDR2 (germline): MNHNS, SASEGT. The CDR3 is 14 amino acids. The trim removed 8 bases at V and 6 bases at J, leaving 5 bases unmatched. The DNA of the CDR3 is TGTGCCAGCGGGGGACAGGGGGCTGTTCAGCCCCAGCATTTT. This translates into CASGGQGAVQPQHF.

This clonotype was detected only a few times. The CDR3 reads CASSRLFGANVLTF. CDR3 bases: TGTGCCAGCAGCAGACTGTTTGGGGCCAACGTCCTGACTTTC. The chain couples TRBV7-8 to TRBJ2-6; D is uncertain. This CDR3 contains 14 residues. The V end lost 5 bases, the J end lost 3 bases, and 8 bases lay between the germline ends. The germline V gene has CDR1 SGHVS and CDR2 FQNEAQ.